A selection of T cell receptor beta chains follows, all from one sample in a study of PD-L1 blockade in urothelial cancer. TCRdb's table, derived via immunoSEQ multiplex PCR, lists solely in-frame clones and lacks some. The sample gives about 56,000 clones, 65% to 90% of which show up once; less than 20% is in the top ten. The material was PBMCs, obtained around atezolizumab (anti-PD-L1) treatment. The receptors were gathered from an older man with urothelial cancer. Each CDR3 is given with its conserved first and last residue. D genes are given only for firm matches. The size of a clone is reported for some rows only, either as once, few or many, or as a class for expanded clones.

CDR3: CASSARGRNYQPQHF
DNA: TGTGCCAGCAGTGCGCGGGGCCGCAATTATCAGCCCCAGCATTTT
V: TRBV6-1
J: TRBJ1-5
size: .
D: .

CDR3: CSVDGQGDVKQYF
DNA: TGCAGCGTTGATGGGCAAGGGGATGTCAAGCAGTACTTC
V: TRBV29-1
J: TRBJ2-7
size: .
D: .

CDR3: CASSQLRGNTEAFF
DNA: TGTGCCAGCAGTCAATTGAGAGGGAACACTGAAGCTTTCTTT
V: TRBV5-6
J: TRBJ1-1
size: .
D: .

CDR3: CASSGSAGQPQHF
DNA: TGTGCCAGCAGTGGCTCGGCGGGGCAGCCCCAGCATTTT
V: TRBV25-1
J: TRBJ1-5
size: .
D: .

CDR3: CASSPPSSSYNEQFF
DNA: TGTGCCAGCTCACCACCCTCCAGCTCCTACAATGAGCAGTTCTTC
V: TRBV18
J: TRBJ2-1
size: .
D: .

CDR3: CASSQDGLGTEAGYTF
DNA: TGTGCCAGCAGCCAAGATGGTTTGGGGACTGAGGCTGGCTACACCTTC
V: TRBV4-2
J: TRBJ1-2
size: .
D: .

CDR3: CASSSGTSGRAFF
DNA: TGTGCCAGCAGTTCCGGGACTAGCGGGAGGGCGTTCTTC
V: TRBV7-3
J: TRBJ2-1
size: few
D: TRBD2

CDR3: CATTGINYGYTF
DNA: TGTGCCACCACAGGGATCAACTATGGCTACACCTTC
V: TRBV2
J: TRBJ1-2
size: .
D: .

CDR3: CASSIATSGREHRYAYF
DNA: TGTGCCAGTAGTATAGCAACTAGCGGGAGAGAACACAGATACGCGTATTTT
V: TRBV19
J: TRBJ2-3
size: .
D: TRBD2

CDR3: CASRDGESYNEQFF
DNA: TGCGCCAGCAGAGATGGGGAGTCCTACAATGAGCAGTTCTTC
V: TRBV5-1
J: TRBJ2-1
size: few
D: .

CDR3: CASSTAASNEQFF
DNA: TGTGCCAGCAGTACAGCGGCGAGCAATGAGCAGTTCTTC
V: TRBV6-1
J: TRBJ2-1
size: .
D: .

CDR3: CASSPQGSEQFF
DNA: TGTGCCAGCTCGCCTCAGGGGTCTGAGCAGTTCTTC
V: TRBV18
J: TRBJ2-1
size: .
D: .

CDR3: CASSFQGNTEAFF
DNA: TGCGCCAGCAGCTTCCAGGGGAACACTGAAGCTTTCTTT
V: TRBV5-1
J: TRBJ1-1
size: .
D: .

CDR3: CASSYSGGVEYNEQFF
DNA: TGTGCCAGCAGTTACTCGGGGGGAGTGGAATACAATGAGCAGTTCTTC
V: TRBV6-5
J: TRBJ2-1
size: once
D: .

CDR3: CASRRTGGIYEQYF
DNA: TGTGCCAGCAGGCGGACAGGGGGAATCTACGAGCAGTACTTC
V: TRBV6-1
J: TRBJ2-7
size: .
D: TRBD1

CDR3: CASSVGVTSTDTQYF
DNA: TGTGCCAGCAGCGTAGGAGTAACTAGCACAGATACGCAGTATTTT
V: TRBV9
J: TRBJ2-3
size: .
D: .

CDR3: CASSPPLPFRNGLYEQYF
DNA: TGTGCCAGCTCACCACCGCTCCCTTTCCGGAATGGGCTTTACGAGCAGTACTTC
V: TRBV18
J: TRBJ2-7
size: .
D: .

CDR3: CASSWTSGRAYEQYF
DNA: TGTGCCAGCAGTTGGACTAGCGGGAGGGCATACGAGCAGTACTTC
V: TRBV27
J: TRBJ2-7
size: .
D: TRBD2

CDR3: CASSGDWGRRAEQYF
DNA: TGTGCCAGCAGTGGCGACTGGGGCAGGAGGGCCGAGCAGTACTTC
V: TRBV25-1
J: TRBJ2-7
size: .
D: .

CDR3: CASSFSSVSYEQYF
DNA: TGTGCCAGCAGCTTTAGTTCCGTTTCCTACGAGCAGTACTTC
V: TRBV5-4
J: TRBJ2-7
size: .
D: .

CDR3: CASYSGTGELFF
DNA: TGTGCCTCCTACAGTGGCACCGGGGAGCTGTTTTTT
V: TRBV10-3
J: TRBJ2-2
size: .
D: .

CDR3: CAISVSGADTQYF
DNA: TGTGCCATCAGTGTATCGGGAGCAGATACGCAGTATTTT
V: TRBV10-3
J: TRBJ2-3
size: once
D: .

CDR3: CASSQDIGDYQPQHF
DNA: TGCGCCAGCAGCCAAGATATAGGGGATTATCAGCCCCAGCATTTT
V: TRBV4-1
J: TRBJ1-5
size: once
D: .

CDR3: CASSLQQLLQETQYF
DNA: TGTGCCAGCAGCTTGCAACAGCTATTACAAGAGACCCAGTACTTC
V: TRBV5-5
J: TRBJ2-5
size: .
D: .